The 4 T cell receptor beta chains below were found in one sample sequenced in a study of blood T cells in healthy people across ages. A J-beta primer mix and a sample-barcoded 5' primer were used in a second PCR of roughly 7 to 12 cycles. In TCRdb, the 5' RACE reads were re-called with MiXCR into one record per CDR3 protein. Here the sample spans about 1.4 million distinct CDR3 sequences, around 55% being singletons. Sequences were obtained from blood. These receptor sequences come from a man aged 18 to 30 in good health.

This clonotype was counted a single time. The V call is TRBV6-6, the J call TRBJ2-5; the match to TRBD2 covers 8 bases. Germline CDR1 MNHNY, CDR2 SVGAGI (reference sequence). CDR3 size: 14 residues. The J segment lost 7 bases and the V segment lost 0 bases, leaving 4 bases of the junction unmatched. The CDR3 spells CASSYSGLAGTQYF. The CDR3 nucleotides read TGTGCCAGCAGTTACTCAGGACTAGCCGGGACCCAGTACTTC.

This clonotype appeared a few times. This chain connects TRBV15 to TRBJ2-1; D gene uncertain. Germline loops: CDR1 LNHNV, CDR2 YYDKDF (reference sequence). This CDR3 has 15 residues. V shed 1 base and J shed 0 bases, with 7 bases lying between them. Here the CDR3 DNA reads TGTGCCACCAGCAGAGTTACGAGCTCCTACAATGAGCAGTTCTTC. This sequence encodes CATSRVTSSYNEQFF.

This chain connects TRBV18 to TRBJ2-1; 11 bases fit TRBD2. Germline CDR1 is KGHSH and CDR2 is LQKENI. Trimming cost V 3 bases and J 10 bases; bases outside gene matches: 8. The CDR3 extends over 15 amino acids. The CDR3 is CASSPEGTSGTEQFF. The CDR3 nucleotides read TGTGCCAGCTCACCGGAAGGGACTAGCGGTACAGAGCAGTTCTTC.

The chain joins TRBV7-9 to TRBJ1-5; D gene uncertain. Germline-derived CDR1 and CDR2 are SEHNR and FQNEAQ (reference sequence). The CDR3 loop spans 14 amino acids. V was cut by 5 bases and J by 12 bases, with 20 bases left in between. The CDR3 region is CASSPLGSFSDQHF. In nucleotides, the CDR3 is TGTGCCAGCAGCCCCCTAGGGAGCTTCTCAGACCAGCATTTT.